This passage covers 27 T cell receptor beta chains from one sample sequenced in a study of CD8 T cells in ankylosing spondylitis. TCRdb independently ran MiXCR on the 5' RACE reads; one entry per CDR3 protein. The table includes roughly 700,000 distinct CDR3 sequences, roughly 20% detected once. No cognate antigen is known for these TCRs. Study findings and constraints: Within ankylosing spondylitis blood, a TCR beta motif made up of eight or nine highly homologous variants appeared to be characteristic.

Sequenced sample: blood, either unsorted or a sorted T cell fraction (not recorded which). Source of these receptors: a male donor with ankylosing spondylitis.

This chain joins TRBV28 and TRBJ2-7; 7 bases map to TRBD1. With V trimmed by 7 bases and J by 6 bases, 12 bases remained unmatched. Germline CDR1 reads MDHEN; CDR2 reads SYDVKM. The CDR3 is made up of 14 amino acids. The CDR3, as DNA: TGTGCCAGCACCTCCTCACAGGGGTGGAGCGAGCAGTACTTC. Its protein is CASTSSQGWSEQYF.

In its sample, this clonotype was seen a few times. CDR3 nucleotide sequence: TGTGCCAGCAGTCTCGGAGCAGGGCTCAATGAGCAGTTCTTC. Translated: CASSLGAGLNEQFF. This chain uses TRBV12-3 or TRBV12-4 with TRBJ2-1; TRBD1 is a possible D gene (5 bases). The CDR3 is 14 amino acids. V was shortened by 5 bases and J by 6 bases, with 14 bases between the two germline ends.

In its sample, this clonotype was seen many times. The CDR3 loop is CAISEGGDEQFF. CDR3 sequence (DNA): TGTGCCATCAGTGAGGGTGGGGATGAGCAGTTCTTC. The rearrangement links TRBV10-3 to TRBJ2-1; D is uncertain. The germline V gene has CDR1 ENHRY and CDR2 SYGVKD. The length of the CDR3 is 12 residues. Trimming cost V 2 bases and J 8 bases, with 7 bases left between them.

This clonotype was counted only a few times. The rearrangement links TRBV12-3 or TRBV12-4 to TRBJ2-3; possibly TRBD2 for D (5 bases). This CDR3 has 15 residues. V lost 6 bases and J 0 bases, leaving 13 bases between the germline ends. CDR3 coding DNA: TGTGCCAGCAGCTATCTTGGAGGTAGCACAGATACGCAGTATTTT. Protein sequence: CASSYLGGSTDTQYF.

This clonotype was counted many times. The genes are TRBV27 and TRBJ2-3; TRBD1 matches at 7 bases. The length of the CDR3 is 13 residues. CDR1 is MNHEY and CDR2 is SMNVEV in the germline V gene (reference sequence). Losses at the gene ends were 3 bases for V and 5 bases for J; bases not matched to a gene: 2. This CDR3 is CASSFYRGDTQYF. The CDR3 coding sequence is TGTGCCAGCAGTTTTTACAGGGGAGATACGCAGTATTTT.

The J gene is TRBJ1-1, the V gene TRBV12-3 or TRBV12-4, with 8 bases identical to TRBD1. The V segment lost 1 base and the J segment 2 bases; nucleotides outside the gene matches: 6. The CDR3 contains 16 residues. DNA for the CDR3: TGTGCCAGCAGTTTAGGTCCGGGACAGGTCAACACTGAAGCTTTCTTT. It encodes CASSLGPGQVNTEAFF.

This clonotype was observed at least ten times. This chain connects TRBV12-3 or TRBV12-4 to TRBJ2-3, with 12 bases identical to TRBD1. This CDR3 spans 16 amino acids. The trim removed 8 bases at V and 3 bases at J, leaving 9 bases unmatched. The CDR3 DNA reads as TGTGCCAGCCCGGGACAGGGGGCGCTTGGGACAGATACGCAGTATTTT. Protein sequence: CASPGQGALGTDTQYF.

This clonotype was detected only a few times. The gene calls are TRBV7-9 and TRBJ2-7; D gene unclear. Germline CDR1 SEHNR, CDR2 FQNEAQ (reference sequence). Deletions cut 2 bases from V and 3 bases from J, with 11 bases between. The CDR3 length is 14 residues. CDR3 sequence reads: CASSLTGVNYEQYF. CDR3 coding DNA: TGTGCCAGCAGCTTAACGGGTGTGAACTACGAGCAGTACTTC.

The chain is built from TRBV10-3 and TRBJ1-4, with 7 bases lining up with TRBD1. CDR1 and CDR2 from the germline V gene are ENHRY and SYGVKD. The CDR3 spans 13 residues. J was trimmed by 6 bases and V by 6 bases; bases with no gene match: 4. The CDR3 DNA reads as TGTGCCATCAGGGAGGGGGCGGATGAAAAACTGTTTTTT. Residues: CAIREGADEKLFF.

Only a few counts were recorded for this clonotype. V is TRBV28 and J is TRBJ1-4; perhaps TRBD1 as D (6 bases). The CDR3 loop spans 16 amino acids. Germline CDR1 reads MDHEN; CDR2 reads SYDVKM. Trimming stripped 4 bases from V and 10 bases from J, with 22 bases between. The CDR3, as DNA: TGTGCCAGCAGTTCCCCCGGGAGGGGGGGGCCAGGAAAACTGTTTTTT. It codes for CASSSPGRGGPGKLFF.

This clonotype showed up just a few times. This chain uses TRBV27 with TRBJ2-7; no firm D call. The germline V gene has CDR1 MNHEY and CDR2 SMNVEV (reference sequence). V lost 5 bases to trimming and J lost 0 bases, with 17 bases between them. This CDR3 comprises 16 residues. The CDR3 nucleotides read TGTGCCAGCAGTCACACGGTACCCGTAAGCTCCTACGAGCAGTACTTC. This translates into CASSHTVPVSSYEQYF.

The chain links TRBV28 to TRBJ2-1, with 7 bases matching TRBD1. Germline-derived CDR1 and CDR2 are MDHEN and SYDVKM. The CDR3 is 13 residues long. Unmatched junction bases numbered 3, after V lost 7 bases and J lost 3 bases. CDR3 sequence: CASTTGVYNEQFF. The CDR3 DNA sequence: TGTGCCAGCACAACAGGGGTCTACAATGAGCAGTTCTTC.

V is TRBV6-1 and J is TRBJ2-3; D may match TRBD1 or TRBD2 (5 bases each). In germline, CDR1 is MNHNS, CDR2 SASEGT. V gave up 7 bases and J gave up 4 bases, with 18 bases separating them. The CDR3 has 15 amino acids. CDR3 region: CASTRDGAFADTQYF. Here the CDR3 DNA reads TGTGCCAGCACAAGGGACGGGGCATTCGCAGATACGCAGTATTTT.

This clonotype was found a few times. The chain is built from TRBV6-1 and TRBJ2-1; 13 bases map to TRBD2. The CDR3 is 16 residues long. J lost 8 bases, V lost 4 bases, and 8 bases had no gene match. Germline assignment: CDR1 MNHNS and CDR2 SASEGT. The CDR3 DNA reads TGTGCCAGCAGTGGCCGGACTAGCGGGGGAGGGGATGAGCAGTTCTTC. It is translated as CASSGRTSGGGDEQFF.

The genes are TRBV6-4 and TRBJ2-3, with 9 nucleotides matching TRBD1. Germline V gives CDR1 MRHNA, CDR2 SNTAGT. With V trimmed by 6 bases and J by 4 bases, 5 bases remained unmatched. The CDR3 length is 14 residues. The CDR3 nucleotides read TGTGCCAGCAGCGCCGGGACAGGGTCAGATACGCAGTATTTT. Residues: CASSAGTGSDTQYF.

This clonotype was found many times. The DNA of the CDR3 is TGTGCCATCAGTCGACTAGCGGGAGATGTCTACGAGCAGTACTTC. Protein: CAISRLAGDVYEQYF. The gene calls are TRBV10-3 and TRBJ2-7; 12 bases are a match to TRBD2. With 5 bases clipped from V and 3 bases from J, the junction kept 5 bases outside the gene matches. CDR3 length equals 15 residues. Germline CDR1 reads ENHRY; CDR2 reads SYGVKD.

This chain links TRBV4-1 with TRBJ2-1; D may be TRBD2 (5 bases). V lost 1 base and J lost 10, with 14 bases in between. The CDR3 totals 14 residues. Germline V gives CDR1 MGHRA, CDR2 YSYEKL. This CDR3 is CASSQVVAGIEQFF. CDR3 DNA sequence: TGCGCCAGCAGCCAAGTCGTTGCGGGCATCGAGCAGTTCTTC.

V usage is TRBV6-1 and J usage is TRBJ1-4; D is perhaps TRBD1 (5 bases). The CDR3 is 15 amino acids. Trimming stripped 6 bases from V and 5 bases from J, with 16 bases between. Germline values: CDR1 MNHNS, CDR2 SASEGT. CDR3 nucleotide sequence: TGTGCCAGCAGAACCACCGGGGGGGGAAATGAAAAACTGTTTTTT. Its translation: CASRTTGGGNEKLFF.

This chain links TRBV20-1 with TRBJ2-3; D unclear. V was cut by 6 bases and J by 4 bases, with 8 bases left in between. CDR3 size: 11 residues. Germline V gene lookup returns CDR1 DFQATT and CDR2 SNEGSKA (reference sequence). The CDR3 loop reads CSALQSDTQYF. CDR3 bases: TGCAGTGCCCTACAGTCAGATACGCAGTATTTT.

The chain recombines TRBV7-3 with TRBJ2-1; TRBD2 matches at 10 bases. Per germline, CDR1 SGHTA and CDR2 FQGTGA. Trimming removed 3 bases from V and 6 bases from J; junction bases left unmatched: 5. The CDR3 totals 15 residues. CDR3 loop: CASSLSGGAGNEQFF. CDR3 coding DNA: TGTGCCAGCAGCTTGAGCGGGGGGGCAGGCAATGAGCAGTTCTTC.

The chain recombines TRBV15 with TRBJ2-2; D not resolved. V was shortened by 0 bases and J by 4 bases, with 9 bases between the two germline ends. Per germline, CDR1 LNHNV and CDR2 YYDKDF (reference sequence). The CDR3 has 15 residues. In DNA form, the CDR3 reads TGTGCCACCAGCAGAGATCGGTCCATCACCGGGGAGCTGTTTTTT. This encodes CATSRDRSITGELFF.

This clonotype was found a few times. The V gene is TRBV4-1, the J gene TRBJ2-1; 10 nucleotides agree with TRBD2. Germline V lookup: CDR1 MGHRA, CDR2 YSYEKL. The CDR3 has 16 residues. Germline trimming cut 2 bases from V and 4 bases from J; bases unmatched to any gene: 5. CDR3 bases: TGCGCCAGCAGCCAACCCGGACTAGCGGAATACAATGAGCAGTTCTTC. This gives the protein CASSQPGLAEYNEQFF.

The chain has TRBV12-3 or TRBV12-4 and TRBJ2-1; 8 bases map to TRBD1. The CDR3 totals 15 residues. Trimming at V came to 9 bases and at J to 6 bases, leaving 13 bases not matched to a gene. The CDR3 is CASRETGAPVNEQFF. The CDR3 DNA sequence: TGTGCCAGTCGGGAGACAGGGGCGCCCGTCAATGAGCAGTTCTTC.

The J gene is TRBJ2-1, the V gene TRBV6-5; D perhaps matches TRBD1 (5 bases). V was trimmed by 0 bases and J by 9 bases, leaving 12 bases between them. Looked up from germline, CDR1 is MNHEY and CDR2 is SVGAGI. This CDR3 has 14 residues. The CDR3 DNA follows: TGTGCCAGCAGTTACTCAGGCGCAGGGTCTGAGCAGTTCTTC. It specifies CASSYSGAGSEQFF.

The chain carries TRBV20-1 and TRBJ2-5; D remains ambiguous. Germline V lookup: CDR1 DFQATT, CDR2 SNEGSKA (reference sequence). Deletions cut 4 bases from V and 5 bases from J, with 11 bases between. This CDR3 is 12 amino acids long. CDR3: CSANLGWETQYF. For the CDR3, the DNA is TGCAGTGCTAACCTGGGTTGGGAGACCCAGTACTTC.

The chain has TRBV4-1 and TRBJ2-3; 8 positions match TRBD2. V lost 0 bases, J lost 6 bases, and 8 bases stayed unmatched. Germline V gene data show CDR1 as MGHRA and CDR2 as YSYEKL. This CDR3 has 16 residues. Here the CDR3 reads CASSQDQRSGVDTQYF. The CDR3 DNA reads as TGCGCCAGCAGCCAAGATCAGCGTAGCGGGGTCGATACGCAGTATTTT.

The CDR3 loop is CASSLNGGRVEQYF. CDR3 sequence (DNA): TGTGCCAGCAGTTTAAATGGGGGCCGGGTCGAGCAGTACTTC. The rearrangement links TRBV12-3 or TRBV12-4 to TRBJ2-7; maybe TRBD1 (6 bases). V was cut by 2 bases and J by 6 bases, with 14 bases left in between. The CDR3 extends over 14 amino acids.